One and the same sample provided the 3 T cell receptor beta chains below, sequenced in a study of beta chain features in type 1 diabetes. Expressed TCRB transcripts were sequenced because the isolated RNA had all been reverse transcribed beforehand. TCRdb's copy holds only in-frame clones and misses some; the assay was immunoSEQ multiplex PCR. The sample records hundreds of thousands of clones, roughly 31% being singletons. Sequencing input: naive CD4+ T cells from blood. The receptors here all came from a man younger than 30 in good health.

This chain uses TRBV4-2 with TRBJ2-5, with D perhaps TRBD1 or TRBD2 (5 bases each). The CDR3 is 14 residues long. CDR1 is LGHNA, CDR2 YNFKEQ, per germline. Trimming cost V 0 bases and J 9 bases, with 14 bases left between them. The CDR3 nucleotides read TGTGCCAGCAGCCAAGATGTGCGTAGAGGGGCCCAGTACTTC. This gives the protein CASSQDVRRGAQYF.

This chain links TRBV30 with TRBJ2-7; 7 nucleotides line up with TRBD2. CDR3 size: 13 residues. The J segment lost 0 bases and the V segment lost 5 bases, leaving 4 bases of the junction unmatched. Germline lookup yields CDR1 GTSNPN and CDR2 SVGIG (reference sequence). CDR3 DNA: TGTGCCTGGGCTAGCGGAGGCTCCTACGAGCAGTACTTC. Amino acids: CAWASGGSYEQYF. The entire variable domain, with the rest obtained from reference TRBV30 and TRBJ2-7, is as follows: SQTIHQWPATLVQPVGSPLSLECTVEGTSNPNLYWYRQAAGRGLQLLFYSVGIGQISSEVPQNLSASRPQDRQFILSSKKLLLSDSGFYLCAWASGGSYEQYFGPGTRLTVT.

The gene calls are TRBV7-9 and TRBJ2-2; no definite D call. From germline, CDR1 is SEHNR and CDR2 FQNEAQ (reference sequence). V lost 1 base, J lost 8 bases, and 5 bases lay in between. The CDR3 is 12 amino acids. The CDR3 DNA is TGTGCCAGCAGCTTAGTTATTGGGGAGCTGTTTTTT. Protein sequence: CASSLVIGELFF.